This TCR beta chain derives from a study of blood T cell repertoires in COVID-19. Study-wide background: T cells, B-cell-depleted T cells, or PBMCs provided the cDNA or gDNA that served as material.

Germline CDR1 is SQVTM and CDR2 is ANQGSEA. The trim removed 7 bases at V and 5 bases at J, leaving 7 bases unmatched. The CDR3 sequence is 12 residues long. Authors' analysis steps: Researchers report that nucleated cell counts were estimated from reference gene primer amplification. The data were produced by immunoSEQ multiplex PCR, yet TCRdb's version contains in-frame clones alone and is incomplete. V and J calls and clone size are as listed in that table; D and trimming were resolved from the DNA. Of roughly 190,000 clones listed, about 80% are singletons. The receptor was isolated from a woman aged 55-75 years with acute COVID-19. The chain is built from TRBV29-1 and TRBJ2-5; 7 bases are a match to TRBD1. The source material was PBMCs or T cells enriched from blood (not recorded which). CDR3 region: CSAATGQETQYF. The CDR3 coding sequence is TGCAGCGCCGCGACAGGGCAGGAGACCCAGTACTTC.